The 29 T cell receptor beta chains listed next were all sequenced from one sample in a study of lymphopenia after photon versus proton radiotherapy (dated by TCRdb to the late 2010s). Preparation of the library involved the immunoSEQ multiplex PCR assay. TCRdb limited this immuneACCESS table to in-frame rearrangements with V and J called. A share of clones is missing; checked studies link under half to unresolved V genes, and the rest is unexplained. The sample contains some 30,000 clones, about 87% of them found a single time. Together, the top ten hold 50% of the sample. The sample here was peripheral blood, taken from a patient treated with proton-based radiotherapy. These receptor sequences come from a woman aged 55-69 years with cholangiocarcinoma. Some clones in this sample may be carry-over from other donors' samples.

The DNA for the CDR3 is TGTGCCAGCCGAAGCACTGAAGCTTTCTTT. This encodes CASRSTEAFF. V is TRBV19 and J is TRBJ1-1; no reliable D call. The CDR3 is made up of 10 amino acids. Germline CDR1 and CDR2: LNHDA and SQIVND (reference sequence). V was pared by 9 bases and J by 4 bases, with 6 bases between. Complete variable domain (other parts from reference TRBV19 and TRBJ1-1): DGGITQSPKYLFRKEGQNVTLSCEQNLNHDAMYWYRQDPGQGLRLIYYSQIVNDFQKGDIAEGYSVSREKKESFPLTVTSAQKNPTAFYLCASRSTEAFFGQGTRLTVV.

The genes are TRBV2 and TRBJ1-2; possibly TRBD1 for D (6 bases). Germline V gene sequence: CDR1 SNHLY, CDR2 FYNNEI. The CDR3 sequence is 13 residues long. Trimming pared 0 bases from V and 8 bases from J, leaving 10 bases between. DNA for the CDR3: TGTGCCAGCAGTGAAGCCAGGGGTCTGGGCTACACCTTC. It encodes CASSEARGLGYTF.

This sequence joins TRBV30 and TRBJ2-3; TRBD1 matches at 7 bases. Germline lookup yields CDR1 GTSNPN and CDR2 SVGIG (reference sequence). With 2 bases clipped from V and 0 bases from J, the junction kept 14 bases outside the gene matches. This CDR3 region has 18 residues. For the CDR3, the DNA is TGTGCCTGGAGTCCCCGGCCGGGGACAGAAACTAGCACAGATACGCAGTATTTT. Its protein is CAWSPRPGTETSTDTQYF.

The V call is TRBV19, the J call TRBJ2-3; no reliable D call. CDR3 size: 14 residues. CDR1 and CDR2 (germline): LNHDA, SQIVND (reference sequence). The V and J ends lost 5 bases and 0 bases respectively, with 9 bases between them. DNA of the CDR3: TGTGCCAGTAGTTTAGGCATTAGCACAGATACGCAGTATTTT. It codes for CASSLGISTDTQYF.

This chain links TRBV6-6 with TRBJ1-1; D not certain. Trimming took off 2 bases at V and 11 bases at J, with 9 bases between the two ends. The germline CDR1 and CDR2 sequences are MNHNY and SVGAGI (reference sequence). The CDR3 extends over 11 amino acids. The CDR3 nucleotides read TGTGCCAGCAGTTACCGGGGAGGGGCTTTCTTT. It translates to CASSYRGGAFF.

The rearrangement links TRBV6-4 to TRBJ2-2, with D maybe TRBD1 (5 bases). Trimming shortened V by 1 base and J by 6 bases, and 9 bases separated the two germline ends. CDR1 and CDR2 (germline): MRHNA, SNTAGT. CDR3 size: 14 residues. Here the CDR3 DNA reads TGTGCCAGCAGTGACTACGCAGGGTCCGGGGAGCTGTTTTTT. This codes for CASSDYAGSGELFF.

The CDR3 nucleotides read TGCGCCAGCAGCGCCCGGGACAGAGGGATGAACACTGAAGCTTTCTTT. Amino acids: CASSARDRGMNTEAFF. The V gene is TRBV5-1, the J gene TRBJ1-1; TRBD1 matches 7 bases. After removal of 4 bases from V and 0 bases from J, the junction contained 9 bases not matched to a gene. The germline gives CDR1 SGHRS, CDR2 YFSETQ. CDR3 size: 16 residues.

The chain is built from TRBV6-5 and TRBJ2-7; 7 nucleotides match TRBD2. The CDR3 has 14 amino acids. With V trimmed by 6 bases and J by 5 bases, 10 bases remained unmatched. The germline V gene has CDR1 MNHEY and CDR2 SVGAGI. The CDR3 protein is CASRRLWEGDEQYF. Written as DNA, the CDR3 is TGTGCCAGCAGGAGACTCTGGGAGGGCGACGAGCAGTACTTC.

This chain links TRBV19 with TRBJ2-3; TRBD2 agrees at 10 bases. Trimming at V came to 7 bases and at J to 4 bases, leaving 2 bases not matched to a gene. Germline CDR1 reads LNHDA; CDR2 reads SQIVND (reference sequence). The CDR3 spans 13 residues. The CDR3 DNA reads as TGTGCCAGTAACGGACTAGCGGCAGATACGCAGTATTTT. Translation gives CASNGLAADTQYF.

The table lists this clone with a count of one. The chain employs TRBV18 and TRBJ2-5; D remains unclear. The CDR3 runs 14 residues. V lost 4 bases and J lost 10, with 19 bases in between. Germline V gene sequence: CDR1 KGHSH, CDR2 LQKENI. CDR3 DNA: TGTGCCAGCTCACTAGCCGGGCCCTCTGCCAGCCAGTACTTC. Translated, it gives CASSLAGPSASQYF.

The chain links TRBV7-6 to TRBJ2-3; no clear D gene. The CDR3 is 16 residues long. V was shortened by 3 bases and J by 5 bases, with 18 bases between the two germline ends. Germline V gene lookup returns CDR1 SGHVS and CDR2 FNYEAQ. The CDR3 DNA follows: TGTGCCAGCAGCTTTCAGCAGACGATCGCGCAAGATACGCAGTATTTT. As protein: CASSFQQTIAQDTQYF.

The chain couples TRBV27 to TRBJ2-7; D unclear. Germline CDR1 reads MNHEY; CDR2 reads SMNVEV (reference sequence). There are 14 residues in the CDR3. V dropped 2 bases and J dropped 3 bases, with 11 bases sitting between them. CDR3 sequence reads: CASSLRPGSYEQYF. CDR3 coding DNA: TGTGCCAGCAGTTTACGGCCCGGAAGCTACGAGCAGTACTTC.

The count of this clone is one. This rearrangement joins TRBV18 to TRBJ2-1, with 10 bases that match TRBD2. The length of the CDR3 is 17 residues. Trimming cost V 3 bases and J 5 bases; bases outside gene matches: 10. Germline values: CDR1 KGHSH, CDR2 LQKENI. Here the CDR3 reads CASSPPSSGGAHNEQFF. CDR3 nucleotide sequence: TGTGCCAGCTCACCTCCGTCCAGCGGGGGGGCCCACAATGAGCAGTTCTTC.

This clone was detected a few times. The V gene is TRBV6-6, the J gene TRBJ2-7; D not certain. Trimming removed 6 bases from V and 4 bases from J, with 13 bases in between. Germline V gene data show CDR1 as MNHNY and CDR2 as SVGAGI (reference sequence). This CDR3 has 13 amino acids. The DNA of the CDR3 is TGTGCCAGCAGAAAGAGAGATGGGTACGAGCAGTACTTC. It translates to CASRKRDGYEQYF.

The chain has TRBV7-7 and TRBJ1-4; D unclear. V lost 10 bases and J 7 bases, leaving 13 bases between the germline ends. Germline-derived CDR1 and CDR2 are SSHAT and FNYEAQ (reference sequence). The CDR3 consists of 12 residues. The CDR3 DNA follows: TGTGCCAACGCGAGGAAGGGTGAAAAACTGTTTTTT. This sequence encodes CANARKGEKLFF.

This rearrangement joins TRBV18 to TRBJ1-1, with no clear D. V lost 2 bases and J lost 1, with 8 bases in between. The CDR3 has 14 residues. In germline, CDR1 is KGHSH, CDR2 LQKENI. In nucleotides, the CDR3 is TGTGCCAGCTCACCATCAAATCAGAACACTGAAGCTTTCTTT. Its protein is CASSPSNQNTEAFF.

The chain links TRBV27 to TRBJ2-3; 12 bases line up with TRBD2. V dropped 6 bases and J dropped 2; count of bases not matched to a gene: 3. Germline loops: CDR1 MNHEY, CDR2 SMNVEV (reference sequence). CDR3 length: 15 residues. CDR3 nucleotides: TGTGCCAGCAGGGGACTAGCGGGCCACACAGATACGCAGTATTTT. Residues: CASRGLAGHTDTQYF.

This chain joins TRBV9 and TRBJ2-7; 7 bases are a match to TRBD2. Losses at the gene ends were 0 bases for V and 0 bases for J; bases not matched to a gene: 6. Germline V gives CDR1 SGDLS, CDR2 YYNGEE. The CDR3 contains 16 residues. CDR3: CASSVDLADTSYEQYF. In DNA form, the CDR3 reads TGTGCCAGCAGCGTAGACCTAGCGGATACCTCCTACGAGCAGTACTTC.

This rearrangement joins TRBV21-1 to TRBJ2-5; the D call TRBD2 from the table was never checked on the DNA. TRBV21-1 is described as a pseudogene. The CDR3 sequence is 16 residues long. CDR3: CASRPLGLARRETQYF. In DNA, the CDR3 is TGTGCCAGCAGGCCCCTGGGACTAGCGCGACGGGAGACCCAGTACTTC.

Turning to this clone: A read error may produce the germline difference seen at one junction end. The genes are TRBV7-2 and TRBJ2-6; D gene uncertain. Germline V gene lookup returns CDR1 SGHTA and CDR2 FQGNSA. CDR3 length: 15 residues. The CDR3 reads CASCLQSSGANVLTF. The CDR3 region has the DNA TGTGCCAGCTGCTTACAGAGCTCTGGGGCCAACGTCCTGACTTTC.

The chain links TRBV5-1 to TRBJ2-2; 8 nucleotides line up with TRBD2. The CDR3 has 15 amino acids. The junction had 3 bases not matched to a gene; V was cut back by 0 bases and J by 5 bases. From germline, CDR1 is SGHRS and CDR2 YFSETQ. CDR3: CASSLEASGTGELFF. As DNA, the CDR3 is TGCGCCAGCAGCTTGGAGGCTAGCGGGACCGGGGAGCTGTTTTTT. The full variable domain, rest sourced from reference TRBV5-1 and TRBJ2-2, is KAGVTQTPRYLIKTRGQQVTLSCSPISGHRSVSWYQQTPGQGLQFLFEYFSETQRNKGNFPGRFSGRQFSNSRSEMNVSTLELGDSALYLCASSLEASGTGELFFGEGSRLTVL.

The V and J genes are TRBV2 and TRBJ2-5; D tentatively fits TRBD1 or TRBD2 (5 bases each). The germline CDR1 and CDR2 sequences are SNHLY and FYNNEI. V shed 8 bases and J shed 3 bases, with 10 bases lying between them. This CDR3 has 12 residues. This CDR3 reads CASGETEETQYF. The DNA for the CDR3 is TGTGCCAGCGGGGAGACAGAAGAGACCCAGTACTTC.

DNA for the CDR3: TGTGCCAGCAGCCAGGGAGGGACAGGGGGCGGGGGCTACACCTTC. Translating gives CASSQGGTGGGGYTF. The V gene is TRBV6-6, the J gene TRBJ1-2, with 12 bases matching TRBD1. The junction had 10 bases not matched to a gene; V was cut back by 6 bases and J by 8 bases. The CDR3 runs to 15 residues. Germline assignment: CDR1 MNHNY and CDR2 SVGAGI (reference sequence).

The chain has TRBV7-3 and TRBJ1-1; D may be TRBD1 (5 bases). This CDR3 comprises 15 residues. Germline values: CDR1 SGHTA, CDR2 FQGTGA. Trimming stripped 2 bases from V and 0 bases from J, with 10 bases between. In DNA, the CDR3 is TGTGCCAGCAGCTTATCGGCAGGGTTGAACACTGAAGCTTTCTTT. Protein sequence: CASSLSAGLNTEAFF.

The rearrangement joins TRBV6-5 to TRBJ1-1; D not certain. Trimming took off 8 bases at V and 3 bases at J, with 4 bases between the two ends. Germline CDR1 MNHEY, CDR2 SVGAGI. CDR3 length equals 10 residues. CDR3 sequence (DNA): TGTGCCAGCGGCGACACTGAAGCTTTCTTT. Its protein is CASGDTEAFF.

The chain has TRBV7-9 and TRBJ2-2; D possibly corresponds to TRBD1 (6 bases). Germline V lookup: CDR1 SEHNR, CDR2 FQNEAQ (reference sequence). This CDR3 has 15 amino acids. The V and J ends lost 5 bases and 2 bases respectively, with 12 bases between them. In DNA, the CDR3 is TGTGCCAGCAGCGCCCACAGGGTAAACACCGGGGAGCTGTTTTTT. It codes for CASSAHRVNTGELFF.

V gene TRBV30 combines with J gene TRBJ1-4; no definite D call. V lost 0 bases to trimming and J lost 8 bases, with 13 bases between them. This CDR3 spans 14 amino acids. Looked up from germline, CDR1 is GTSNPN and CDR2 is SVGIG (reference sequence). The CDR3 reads CAWSVPPVREKLFF. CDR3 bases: TGTGCCTGGAGTGTTCCGCCAGTTAGGGAAAAACTGTTTTTT.

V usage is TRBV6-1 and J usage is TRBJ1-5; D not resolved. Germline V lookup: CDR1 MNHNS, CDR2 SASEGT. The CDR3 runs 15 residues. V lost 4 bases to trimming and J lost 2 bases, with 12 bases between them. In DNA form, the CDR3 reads TGTGCCAGCAGTGTGGGTTTGGTTGGCAATCAGCCCCAGCATTTT. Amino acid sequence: CASSVGLVGNQPQHF.

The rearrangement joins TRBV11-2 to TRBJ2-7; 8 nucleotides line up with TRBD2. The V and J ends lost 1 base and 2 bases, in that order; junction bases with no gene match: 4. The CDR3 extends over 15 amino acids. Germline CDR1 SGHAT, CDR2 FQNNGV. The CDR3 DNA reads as TGTGCCAGCAGCTTAGGGCCGGGGGGGCCCTACGAGCAGTACTTC. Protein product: CASSLGPGGPYEQYF.